A single sample is the source of the 20 T cell receptor beta chains below, sequenced in a study of shared clonotypes between healthy human individuals. Naive CD8 isolation took CD45RO-negative cells positively selected for CCR7 and excluded terminally differentiated effector memory CD45RA+ cells. Profiling relied on immunoSEQ multiplex PCR, and the TCRdb table lists in-frame clones only, not all of them. This sample carries approximately 650,000 clones, roughly 96% of them seen once, and the ten largest clones take about 0.11%. Sequenced: naive CD8+ T cells sorted from blood. All receptors come from a woman between 25 and 40 years old in good health.

The chain joins TRBV6-5 to TRBJ1-4; unclear D gene. The germline V gene encodes CDR1 MNHEY and CDR2 SVGAGI. Trimming stripped 4 bases from V and 4 bases from J, with 7 bases between. CDR3 length: 13 residues. CDR3 coding DNA: TGTGCCAGCAGTTTCGGTGTTAATGAAAAACTGTTTTTT. This sequence encodes CASSFGVNEKLFF.

This chain connects TRBV4-2 to TRBJ2-3, with 7 nucleotides matching TRBD2. The ends lost 3 bases at V and 6 bases at J; junction bases unmatched: 9. Germline CDR1 is LGHNA and CDR2 is YNFKEQ. This CDR3 spans 15 amino acids. The CDR3 loop reads CASSHYPGGRDTQYF. The CDR3 region has the DNA TGTGCCAGCAGCCACTACCCGGGGGGAAGGGATACGCAGTATTTT.

This sequence joins TRBV14 and TRBJ2-1; 9 positions agree with TRBD2. Germline loops: CDR1 SGHDN, CDR2 FVKESK. CDR3 length: 18 amino acids. Losses at the gene ends were 3 bases for V and 7 bases for J; bases not matched to a gene: 16. DNA for the CDR3: TGTGCCAGCAGCCAGCCCTCCCAGGGGCGGGAGGGATTTAATGAGCAGTTCTTC. It yields the protein CASSQPSQGREGFNEQFF.

The chain recombines TRBV10-1 with TRBJ2-7, with 9 bases lining up with TRBD2. The CDR3 loop spans 14 amino acids. The V gene's germline CDR1 is WNHNN and CDR2 SYGVQD (reference sequence). The J segment lost 4 bases and the V segment lost 0 bases, leaving 1 base of the junction unmatched. Here the CDR3 DNA reads TGCGCCAGCAGTGAGTCGACTAGCGGATACGAGCAGTACTTC. This codes for CASSESTSGYEQYF.

This clone has just one count. The V call is TRBV7-9, the J call TRBJ2-1; 16 nucleotides align to TRBD2. The CDR3 runs to 19 residues. Germline V gives CDR1 SEHNR, CDR2 FQNEAQ (reference sequence). V lost 5 bases, J lost 6 bases, and 13 bases stayed unmatched. DNA of the CDR3: TGTGCCAGCAGCCCGCCAGGGACTAGCGGGAGGGCCCGTTTCAATGAGCAGTTCTTC. Protein sequence: CASSPPGTSGRARFNEQFF.

The rearrangement uses TRBV2 and TRBJ2-1, with D tentatively TRBD1 or TRBD2 (6 bases each). CDR3 length equals 15 residues. Trimming cost V 7 bases and J 0 bases, with 13 bases left between them. Germline values: CDR1 SNHLY, CDR2 FYNNEI. CDR3 in amino acids: CASKGGTSSYNEQFF. The DNA for the CDR3 is TGTGCCAGCAAGGGCGGGACAAGCTCCTACAATGAGCAGTTCTTC.

The chain employs TRBV28 and TRBJ1-5; possibly TRBD1 for D (5 bases). Germline V CDR1 and CDR2: MDHEN, SYDVKM. The V end was cut by 5 bases, the J end by 4 bases, with 12 bases between. The CDR3 totals 14 residues. CDR3 sequence (DNA): TGTGCCAGCAGTGTTTCAGGGCAGAATCAGCCCCAGCATTTT. It specifies CASSVSGQNQPQHF.

The gene calls are TRBV7-6 and TRBJ1-3; D is unresolved. In germline, CDR1 is SGHVS, CDR2 FNYEAQ. V shed 3 bases and J shed 0 bases, with 12 bases lying between them. The CDR3 totals 16 residues. The CDR3 coding sequence is TGTGCCAGCAGCTTTGGCCGGACGGACTCTGGAAACACCATATATTTT. Its translation: CASSFGRTDSGNTIYF.

On this clone itself: This specimen includes other DNA sequences encoding the same CDR3. This chain joins TRBV5-4 and TRBJ2-7; 8 positions agree with TRBD1. The V and J ends lost 0 bases and 2 bases, in that order; junction bases with no gene match: 1. The CDR3 has 14 amino acids. The germline gives CDR1 SGHNT, CDR2 YYREEE (reference sequence). CDR3: CASSLGDRPYEQYF. CDR3 nucleotides: TGTGCCAGCAGCTTGGGGGACAGGCCCTACGAGCAGTACTTC.

To note about this clone: Other DNA sequences of this sample code for an identical CDR3. This sequence joins TRBV28 and TRBJ1-1; D remains ambiguous. The CDR3 sequence is 13 residues long. Germline V CDR1 and CDR2: MDHEN, SYDVKM. Trimming removed 5 bases at V and 1 base at J, with 8 bases between. Here the CDR3 reads CASSLTENTEAFF. CDR3 nucleotides: TGTGCCAGCAGTCTGACGGAGAACACTGAAGCTTTCTTT. The entire variable domain, with the rest obtained from reference TRBV28 and TRBJ1-1, is as follows: DVKVTQSSRYLVKRTGEKVFLECVQDMDHENMFWYRQDPGLGLRLIYFSYDVKMKEKGDIPEGYSVSREKKERFSLILESASTNQTSMYLCASSLTENTEAFFGQGTRLTVV.

This chain links TRBV4-1 with TRBJ2-1; D not certain. Germline V gene lookup returns CDR1 MGHRA and CDR2 YSYEKL. V lost 4 bases and J 8 bases, leaving 9 bases between the germline ends. The CDR3 totals 12 residues. CDR3 protein: CASSPSADEQFF. Here the CDR3 DNA reads TGCGCCAGCAGCCCCTCGGCGGATGAGCAGTTCTTC.

This chain uses TRBV4-1 with TRBJ2-1, with D possibly TRBD2 on 6 matching bases. Looked up from germline, CDR1 is MGHRA and CDR2 is YSYEKL. The CDR3 covers 16 residues. V dropped 0 bases and J dropped 8 bases, with 17 bases sitting between them. CDR3 sequence reads: CASSQEGLGGIYEQFF. CDR3 bases: TGCGCCAGCAGCCAAGAAGGACTTGGCGGGATCTATGAGCAGTTCTTC.

V gene TRBV7-8 combines with J gene TRBJ1-1; D unresolved. The CDR3 sequence is 15 residues long. V dropped 1 base and J dropped 4 bases, with 13 bases sitting between them. CDR1 is SGHVS and CDR2 is FQNEAQ in the germline V gene. CDR3 protein: CASSLGAASSTEAFF. The CDR3 coding sequence is TGTGCCAGCAGCTTAGGTGCGGCATCGAGCACTGAAGCTTTCTTT.

The J gene is TRBJ2-7, the V gene TRBV6-5; D is perhaps TRBD1 (5 bases). The CDR3 runs 13 residues. The germline CDR1 and CDR2 sequences are MNHEY and SVGAGI. V was shortened by 6 bases and J by 3 bases, with 12 bases between the two germline ends. Here the CDR3 DNA reads TGTGCCAGCAGGCCTGACAGATTCTACGAGCAGTACTTC. This gives the protein CASRPDRFYEQYF.

The V gene is TRBV27, the J gene TRBJ2-5, with D perhaps TRBD1 (6 bases). The J call is doubtful: the DNA matches TRBJ2-7 better. The germline V gene encodes CDR1 MNHEY and CDR2 SMNVEV (reference sequence). The CDR3 has 18 amino acids. The CDR3 coding sequence is TGTGCCAGCAGTTTATTTAATCCCGCGGCAGGGGACTCCTACGAGCAGTACTTC. It encodes CASSLFNPAAGDSYEQYF.

V usage is TRBV5-8 and J usage is TRBJ1-2; no clear D gene. The germline V and J ends were trimmed by 2 bases and 0 bases, with 8 bases remaining between them. This CDR3 spans 14 amino acids. CDR1 SGHTS and CDR2 YDEGEE come from the germline V gene. In DNA, the CDR3 is TGTGCCAGCAGCTTCGGCGGAGCTAACTATGGCTACACCTTC. It specifies CASSFGGANYGYTF.

The chain couples TRBV5-8 to TRBJ1-5; D is undetermined. The CDR3 length is 11 residues. CDR1 SGHTS and CDR2 YDEGEE come from the germline V gene. The ends were cut back, 4 bases at V and 5 bases at J, with 4 bases in the middle. The CDR3 DNA sequence: TGTGCCAGCAGCCAAGATCAGCCCCAGCATTTT. Protein product: CASSQDQPQHF.

The rearrangement uses TRBV5-1 and TRBJ2-1; the match to TRBD2 covers 13 bases. The CDR3 loop spans 19 amino acids. CDR1 is SGHRS and CDR2 is YFSETQ in the germline V gene. With V trimmed by 0 bases and J by 7 bases, 13 bases remained unmatched. The CDR3 sequence is CASSLVGHRTSGSSNEQFF. The CDR3 region has the DNA TGCGCCAGCAGCTTGGTTGGCCACCGGACTAGCGGGAGTTCAAATGAGCAGTTCTTC.

The chain has TRBV13 and TRBJ2-1; 7 bases are shared with TRBD2. CDR3 length: 16 residues. Germline values: CDR1 PRHDT, CDR2 FYEKMQ (reference sequence). Trimming cost V 4 bases and J 7 bases; bases outside gene matches: 13. As DNA, the CDR3 is TGTGCCAGCAGCTCCCGATTTGCGGGAGAGACGAATGAGCAGTTCTTC. Encoded protein: CASSSRFAGETNEQFF.

For the CDR3, the DNA is TGTGCCAGCAGACTTGGGCTGGGGCCGGGACTAGCGGGAGACGGGGAGCTGTTTTTT. Its protein is CASRLGLGPGLAGDGELFF. The chain has TRBV28 and TRBJ2-2, with 14 bases that match TRBD2. There are 19 residues in the CDR3. V shed 6 bases and J 7 bases; nucleotides not matched to a gene: 16. Germline CDR1 MDHEN, CDR2 SYDVKM.